The 22 T cell receptor beta chains given below trace back to one sample, sequenced in a study of technical replicates of blood from a few donors. Repertoires were generated with immunoSEQ multiplex PCR, while TCRdb's copy carries only in-frame clones and drops some. There are 55,000 to 65,000 clones in the sample; just under 95% occur only once, and around 4.2% lies in the top ten. The sample consisted of PBMCs. The receptors were sampled from a human donor in good health. Some clones in this sample may be carry-over from other donors' samples.

The V and J genes are TRBV7-2 and TRBJ2-2, with TRBD2 as a possible D gene (5 bases). This CDR3 is built from 15 residues. Germline V lookup: CDR1 SGHTA, CDR2 FQGNSA. V shed 5 bases and J shed 4 bases, with 14 bases lying between them. This chain's CDR3 is CASSPPRVPTGELFF. The DNA for the CDR3 is TGTGCCAGCAGCCCCCCGAGGGTACCCACCGGGGAGCTGTTTTTT.

The chain joins TRBV7-2 to TRBJ1-1; 8 bases are shared with TRBD1. This CDR3 spans 14 amino acids. The trim removed 4 bases at V and 4 bases at J, leaving 5 bases unmatched. Germline lookup yields CDR1 SGHTA and CDR2 FQGNSA. The CDR3 DNA sequence: TGTGCCAGCAGCTCGACAGGGGCGGCCACTGAAGCTTTCTTT. Amino acid sequence: CASSSTGAATEAFF. The entire variable domain, with the rest obtained from reference TRBV7-2 and TRBJ1-1, is as follows: GAGVSQSPSNKVTEKGKDVELRCDPISGHTALYWYRQSLGQGLEFLIYFQGNSAPDKSGLPSDRFSAERTGGSVSTLTIQRTQQEDSAVYLCASSSTGAATEAFFGQGTRLTVV.

The chain carries TRBV6-1 and TRBJ2-5, with 9 nucleotides matching TRBD2. This CDR3 is 17 amino acids long. In germline, CDR1 is MNHNS, CDR2 SASEGT. V dropped 2 bases and J dropped 1; count of bases not matched to a gene: 8. CDR3 sequence (DNA): TGTGCCAGCAGTGAATGGGGCAGGGGACTAGCCCAAGAGACCCAGTACTTC. The encoded protein is CASSEWGRGLAQETQYF.

V and J are TRBV4-3 and TRBJ2-3; the match to TRBD2 covers 7 bases. The CDR3 runs to 17 residues. The V and J ends lost 1 base and 0 bases, in that order; junction bases with no gene match: 7. CDR1 and CDR2 from the germline V gene are LGHNA and YSLEER. The DNA of the CDR3 is TGCGCCAGCAGCCAAGCCGGCGGGGGTCCTAGCACAGATACGCAGTATTTT. It specifies CASSQAGGGPSTDTQYF.

The chain couples TRBV5-1 to TRBJ2-3; 12 nucleotides align to TRBD2. Germline assignment: CDR1 SGHRS and CDR2 YFSETQ. The length of the CDR3 is 17 residues. Trimming took 4 bases from V and 2 from J; bases not matched to a gene: 8. Here the CDR3 reads CASSPATSGRYTDTQYF. The CDR3 coding sequence is TGCGCCAGCAGCCCTGCGACTAGCGGGAGATACACAGATACGCAGTATTTT.

The J gene is TRBJ1-5, the V gene TRBV6-1; no clear D gene. There are 15 residues in the CDR3. CDR1 and CDR2 (germline): MNHNS, SASEGT. The V end lost 2 bases, the J end lost 4 bases, and 12 bases lay between the germline ends. CDR3 region: CASSEFPNGNQPQHF. CDR3 bases: TGTGCCAGCAGTGAATTTCCGAACGGGAATCAGCCCCAGCATTTT.

This clone was recorded only once. The V gene is TRBV15, the J gene TRBJ2-3, with TRBD2 identical over 9 bases. The CDR3 consists of 15 residues. Germline V lookup: CDR1 LNHNV, CDR2 YYDKDF (reference sequence). The V segment lost 5 bases and the J segment 5 bases; nucleotides outside the gene matches: 8. The CDR3 protein is CATSFGAGGRDTQYF. DNA of the CDR3: TGTGCCACCAGCTTCGGAGCGGGAGGTCGAGATACGCAGTATTTT.

The table lists this clone with a count of one. The chain links TRBV6-6 to TRBJ1-2; TRBD1 agrees at 7 bases. The V segment lost 8 bases and the J segment 5 bases; nucleotides outside the gene matches: 11. The CDR3 has 14 residues. Germline lookup yields CDR1 MNHNY and CDR2 SVGAGI (reference sequence). As DNA, the CDR3 is TGTGCCAGCTCCCCCGGGACAGCCACATATGGCTACACCTTC. This codes for CASSPGTATYGYTF.

This clone came up once. The chain is built from TRBV15 and TRBJ1-4; tentative D call: TRBD1 (6 bases). The germline V gene encodes CDR1 LNHNV and CDR2 YYDKDF (reference sequence). This CDR3 comprises 15 residues. Trimming took 3 bases from V and 5 from J, leaving 13 bases between them. The CDR3 bases are TGTGCCACCAGCAGCCCGGGGACAAGGAATGAAAAACTGTTTTTT. Residues: CATSSPGTRNEKLFF. The full variable domain, in which reference TRBV15 and TRBJ1-4 provide the parts outside the CDR3, is DAMVIQNPRYQVTQFGKPVTLSCSQTLNHNVMYWYQQKSSQAPKLLFHYYDKDFNNEADTPDNFQSRRPNTSFCFLDIRSPGLGDTAMYLCATSSPGTRNEKLFFGSGTQLSVL.

This chain links TRBV7-3 with TRBJ1-3, with D tentatively TRBD1 (5 bases). Trimming took 5 bases from V and 4 from J, leaving 12 bases between them. Germline V gene data show CDR1 as SGHTA and CDR2 as FQGTGA. The CDR3 length is 14 residues. The CDR3 DNA follows: TGTGCCAGCAGCCTAGGGGCAGCCGGAAACACCATATATTTT. Residues: CASSLGAAGNTIYF.

The DNA of the CDR3 is TGCGCCAGCACTACTAGCGGGGGCTACAATGAGCAGTTCTTC. Translating it yields CASTTSGGYNEQFF. The rearrangement links TRBV5-1 to TRBJ2-1, with 11 nucleotides matching TRBD2. There are 14 residues in the CDR3. Germline V lookup: CDR1 SGHRS, CDR2 YFSETQ. The junction had 2 bases not matched to a gene; V was cut back by 6 bases and J by 3 bases.

This chain joins TRBV5-3 and TRBJ2-1, with 7 bases identical to TRBD1. TRBV5-3 is identified as an open reading frame with a role that is uncertain. Losses at the gene ends were 2 bases for V and 9 bases for J; bases not matched to a gene: 11. The CDR3 is 15 amino acids. As DNA, the CDR3 is TGTGCCAGAAGCTTAGACAGGGTTTCGACGAGTGAGCAGTTCTTC. Translated, it gives CARSLDRVSTSEQFF.

The CDR3 reads CASILVIRGASTGELFF. The CDR3 nucleotides are TGTGCCAGCATATTGGTCATCCGGGGGGCCAGTACCGGGGAGCTGTTTTTT. The chain couples TRBV21-1 to TRBJ2-2; TRBD2 is the table's D call, not checked against the DNA. TRBV21-1 is recorded as a pseudogene. The CDR3 has 17 residues.

The CDR3 region is CASSPAGGVNTGELFF. In nucleotides, the CDR3 is TGTGCCAGCAGCCCAGCGGGAGGGGTGAACACCGGGGAGCTGTTTTTT. The genes are TRBV7-6 and TRBJ2-2, with 10 bases fitting TRBD2. The V gene's germline CDR1 is SGHVS and CDR2 FNYEAQ. With 5 bases clipped from V and 1 base from J, the junction kept 4 bases outside the gene matches. This CDR3 has 16 amino acids.

This clone has more than one count but fewer than ten. This sequence joins TRBV6-5 and TRBJ2-7, with TRBD2 matching 10 bases. The germline V gene encodes CDR1 MNHEY and CDR2 SVGAGI. CDR3 size: 15 residues. J lost 3 bases, V lost 6 bases, and 8 bases had no gene match. Here the CDR3 reads CASSRSSGGLYEQYF. The CDR3, as DNA: TGTGCCAGCAGCAGATCTAGCGGGGGCCTCTACGAGCAGTACTTC.

The chain uses TRBV7-6 and TRBJ2-5; 7 bases are a match to TRBD2. There are 16 residues in the CDR3. V dropped 2 bases and J dropped 2; count of bases not matched to a gene: 8. Germline V gene sequence: CDR1 SGHVS, CDR2 FNYEAQ. CDR3 residues: CASSLRGGLLQETQYF. Here the CDR3 DNA reads TGTGCCAGCAGCTTACGGGGAGGGCTACTACAAGAGACCCAGTACTTC.

The genes are TRBV7-9 and TRBJ2-3; the D gene is possibly TRBD2 (7 bases). The CDR3 is 17 residues long. The germline V gene has CDR1 SEHNR and CDR2 FQNEAQ (reference sequence). V was pared by 5 bases and J by 6 bases, with 24 bases between. DNA for the CDR3: TGTGCCAGCAGCCTATATCGGGGGGCCTTTGGTATCGATACGCAGTATTTT. It encodes CASSLYRGAFGIDTQYF.

This chain uses TRBV9 with TRBJ2-3; no clear D. This CDR3 is 12 amino acids long. V lost 0 bases, J lost 6 bases, and 5 bases lay in between. Per germline, CDR1 SGDLS and CDR2 YYNGEE. The CDR3 sequence: CASSVVRDTQYF. CDR3 coding DNA: TGTGCCAGCAGCGTAGTCAGGGATACGCAGTATTTT.

This rearrangement joins TRBV10-3 to TRBJ1-6; 10 nucleotides align to TRBD1. The CDR3 covers 15 residues. The germline V gene encodes CDR1 ENHRY and CDR2 SYGVKD. V shed 4 bases, J shed 13 bases, and the junction held 10 bases outside the gene matches. CDR3 sequence (DNA): TGTGCCATCAGTGTAGGGGACAGGGGCCAGTTCCCCCTCCACTTT. Translated: CAISVGDRGQFPLHF.

The chain uses TRBV9 and TRBJ2-5, with TRBD2 matching over 9 bases. V was clipped by 1 base and J by 5 bases; unmatched bases: 9. The CDR3 extends over 16 amino acids. In germline, CDR1 is SGDLS, CDR2 YYNGEE. The CDR3 reads CASSVFSGGAVETQYF. Written as DNA, the CDR3 is TGTGCCAGCAGCGTATTTAGCGGGGGCGCCGTCGAGACCCAGTACTTC.

The chain links TRBV2 to TRBJ2-7, with a possible D match to TRBD1 (6 bases). The V gene lost 4 bases and the J gene lost 5 bases, with 15 bases spanning the gap. CDR1 and CDR2 (germline): SNHLY, FYNNEI. The length of the CDR3 is 14 residues. The CDR3 loop is CASSVRRRGDEQYF. The CDR3 region has the DNA TGTGCCAGCAGTGTCAGGCGCAGGGGAGACGAGCAGTACTTC.

The chain is built from TRBV7-9 and TRBJ1-2; D gene uncertain. CDR1 SEHNR and CDR2 FQNEAQ come from the germline V gene (reference sequence). Trimming removed 2 bases at V and 1 base at J, with 5 bases between. The CDR3 is 13 residues long. The CDR3 is CASSLTSNYGYTF. CDR3 sequence (DNA): TGTGCCAGCAGCTTAACCAGTAACTATGGCTACACCTTC.